The present T cell receptor beta chain was sequenced within a study of CD4 T cell repertoires in COVID-19. These memory T cells were uncultured and sequenced directly after ex vivo isolation. Repertoires were generated with immunoSEQ multiplex PCR, while TCRdb's copy carries only in-frame clones and drops some. The profile covers approximately 8,700 clones, with about 85% appearing a single time and less than 2.5% taken by the ten largest. This CDR3 region has 15 residues. Trimming removed 2 bases from V and 3 bases from J, with 10 bases in between. Germline CDR1 MNHEY, CDR2 SVGAGI. The chain is built from TRBV6-5 and TRBJ1-4, with TRBD1 as a possible D gene (5 bases). This receptor was taken from a human donor who had COVID-19. Sequencing was performed on effector memory CD4+ T cells from blood, taken before the COVID-19 pandemic. Here the CDR3 DNA reads TGTGCCAGCAGTTACCGACAGCCCCCTAATGAAAAACTGTTTTTT. This gives the protein CASSYRQPPNEKLFF.